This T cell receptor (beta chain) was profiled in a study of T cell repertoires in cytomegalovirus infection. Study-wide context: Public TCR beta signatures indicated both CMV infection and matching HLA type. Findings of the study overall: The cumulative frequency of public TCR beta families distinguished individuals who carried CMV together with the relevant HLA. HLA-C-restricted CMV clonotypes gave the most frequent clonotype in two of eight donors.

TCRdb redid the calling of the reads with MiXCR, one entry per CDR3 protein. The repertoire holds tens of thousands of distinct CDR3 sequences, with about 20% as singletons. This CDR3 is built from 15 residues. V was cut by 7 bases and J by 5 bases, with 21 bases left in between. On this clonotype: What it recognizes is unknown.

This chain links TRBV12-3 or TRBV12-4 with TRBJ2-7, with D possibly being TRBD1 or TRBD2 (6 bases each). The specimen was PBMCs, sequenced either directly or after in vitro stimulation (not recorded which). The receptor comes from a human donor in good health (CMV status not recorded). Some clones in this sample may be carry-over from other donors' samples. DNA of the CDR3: TGTGCCAGCATGGCCCGGGGGCTGGGGGCTCACGAGCAGTACTTC. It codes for CASMARGLGAHEQYF.